This TCR beta chain was captured in a study of cytotoxic CD8 clonotypes in ibrutinib-treated CLL. The table lists this clone with a few counts. Its antigen is undetermined. Findings and limits, study-wide: Sustained-remission and progressing patients had unequal sampling times. Clonality, elevated at ibrutinib response, dropped back toward baseline at progression.

Sequencing used immunoSEQ multiplex PCR; TCRdb keeps in-frame clones, though not all of them. The sample lists roughly 29,000 clones, about 80% occurring once. Trimming stripped 5 bases from V and 2 bases from J, with 11 bases between. The CDR3 sequence is 14 residues long. Germline V gene sequence: CDR1 SGHTA, CDR2 FQGTGA. The receptor was derived from a human donor with chronic lymphocytic leukemia. Material: PBMCs, obtained after 36 months of ibrutinib treatment. V and J are TRBV7-3 and TRBJ2-3; D is undetermined. CDR3 amino acids: CASSLQPYTDTQYF. The DNA for the CDR3 is TGTGCCAGCAGCCTCCAACCATACACAGATACGCAGTATTTT.